Following are 31 T cell receptor beta chains from one sample sequenced in a study of CD8+ T cells in alopecia areata. Following RNA extraction, reverse transcription yielded cDNA that acted as the sequencing template. Sequenced by immunoSEQ multiplex PCR; TCRdb stores in-frame clones only, minus some. The profile shows about 200,000 clones, approximately 52% of them singletons. Source: CD4+ T cells sorted from blood, taken at week 0. Receptors were obtained from a human donor with alopecia areata.

This chain links TRBV5-6 with TRBJ1-5, with D possibly TRBD1 on 6 matching bases. This CDR3 region has 14 residues. Trimming cost V 3 bases and J 3 bases, with 10 bases left between them. CDR1 SGHDT and CDR2 YYEEEE come from the germline V gene. This CDR3 is CASSSGQYNQPQHF. In nucleotides, the CDR3 is TGTGCCAGCAGCTCAGGACAGTACAATCAGCCCCAGCATTTT.

The chain links TRBV6-1 to TRBJ1-5; D perhaps matches TRBD1 (6 bases). The CDR3 consists of 13 residues. The germline gives CDR1 MNHNS, CDR2 SASEGT. V gave up 6 bases and J gave up 1 base, with 7 bases separating them. For the CDR3, the DNA is TGTGCCAGCAGGGACAGAAGCAATCAGCCCCAGCATTTT. Amino acids: CASRDRSNQPQHF.

This chain uses TRBV27 with TRBJ1-5; no clear D gene. The CDR3 has 14 residues. Germline CDR1 reads MNHEY; CDR2 reads SMNVEV (reference sequence). Trimming took 2 bases from V and 2 from J, leaving 7 bases between them. The CDR3 DNA follows: TGTGCCAGCAGTTTAGTGGAGGGCAATCAGCCCCAGCATTTT. Amino acid sequence: CASSLVEGNQPQHF.

The V call is TRBV29-1, the J call TRBJ2-7; no clear D gene. Germline assignment: CDR1 SQVTM and CDR2 ANQGSEA. Deletions cut 5 bases from V and 5 bases from J, with 4 bases between. There are 9 residues in the CDR3. The DNA for the CDR3 is TGCAGCGTTCCCGACGAGCAGTACTTC. Protein: CSVPDEQYF.

The gene calls are TRBV30 and TRBJ1-1, with D hard to call. The CDR3 covers 12 residues. Germline V gives CDR1 GTSNPN, CDR2 SVGIG (reference sequence). Trimming removed 2 bases from V and 6 bases from J, with 10 bases in between. CDR3 residues: CAWSSVKAEAFF. CDR3 sequence (DNA): TGTGCCTGGAGTTCCGTTAAGGCTGAAGCTTTCTTT.

This clone has more than one count but fewer than ten. The chain carries TRBV29-1 and TRBJ1-2, with TRBD1 matching 8 bases. Germline V CDR1 and CDR2: SQVTM, ANQGSEA. The ends lost 4 bases at V and 8 bases at J; junction bases unmatched: 12. The CDR3 covers 14 residues. DNA of the CDR3: TGCAGCGTTGTATTGGACAGGGAGGGATTGGGCTACACCTTC. Residues: CSVVLDREGLGYTF.

There are a few counts of this clone. One end of the junction fails to match germline, which may point to a read error. The chain carries TRBV18 and TRBJ2-6, with a weak D call TRBD1 (6 bases). CDR3 length: 9 residues. Germline CDR1 reads KGHSH; CDR2 reads LQKENI. The CDR3 DNA follows: TGTGCCAGCTCACGGGACAAGGCTTTC. It translates to CASSRDKAF.

The rearrangement joins TRBV30 to TRBJ1-1; 7 nucleotides line up with TRBD1. The CDR3 has 12 amino acids. Trimming took 5 bases from V and 6 from J; bases not matched to a gene: 6. Germline lookup yields CDR1 GTSNPN and CDR2 SVGIG (reference sequence). In DNA form, the CDR3 reads TGTGCCTGGGACAGGGAAGGGCCTGAAGCTTTCTTT. This sequence encodes CAWDREGPEAFF.

The chain uses TRBV15 and TRBJ1-4; D unresolved. The CDR3 is made up of 16 amino acids. CDR1 is LNHNV and CDR2 is YYDKDF in the germline V gene (reference sequence). Between the trimmed V and J ends, which lost 0 bases and 4 bases, there was a span of 12 bases. CDR3 nucleotide sequence: TGTGCCACCAGCAGAGATAGTACAGCGGGTAATGAAAAACTGTTTTTT. It is translated as CATSRDSTAGNEKLFF.

The rearrangement uses TRBV10-2 and TRBJ1-2, with D perhaps TRBD1 (5 bases). Germline CDR1 is WSHSY and CDR2 is SAAADI. With 2 bases removed from V and 4 bases from J, the gap between germline ends came to 11 bases. This CDR3 region has 14 residues. This chain's CDR3 is CASSEMRGSYGYTF. CDR3 DNA: TGCGCCAGCAGTGAGATGAGGGGAAGCTATGGCTACACCTTC.

This clone was counted between two and nine times. The chain has TRBV6-5 and TRBJ2-6; D is undetermined. This CDR3 contains 13 residues. Germline V CDR1 and CDR2: MNHEY, SVGAGI. Trimming cost V 6 bases and J 4 bases, with 7 bases left between them. The CDR3 bases are TGTGCCAGCAGCCATAAAGGGGCCAACGTCCTGACTTTC. It codes for CASSHKGANVLTF.

The rearrangement joins TRBV25-1 to TRBJ1-2; the D gene is possibly TRBD1 (5 bases). This CDR3 is 15 amino acids long. The germline gives CDR1 MGHDK, CDR2 SYGVNS. With 4 bases removed from V and 3 bases from J, the gap between germline ends came to 15 bases. The CDR3 coding sequence is TGTGCCAGCAGTGCAGAACCAGGGAGTCACTATGGCTACACCTTC. Protein: CASSAEPGSHYGYTF.

The chain is built from TRBV7-9 and TRBJ1-5; no clear D gene. V was pared by 4 bases and J by 8 bases, with 9 bases between. The CDR3 runs 12 residues. Germline CDR1 reads SEHNR; CDR2 reads FQNEAQ (reference sequence). The CDR3 region has the DNA TGTGCCAGCAGCTCAAATGCGAAGCCCCAGCATTTT. This codes for CASSSNAKPQHF.

The rearrangement links TRBV14 to TRBJ2-1; unclear D gene. The CDR3 is 11 residues long. Per the germline V gene, CDR1 is SGHDN and CDR2 is FVKESK. Deletions cut 2 bases from V and 10 bases from J, with 6 bases between. The CDR3 is CASSQLREQFF. The CDR3 bases are TGTGCCAGCAGCCAATTGAGGGAGCAGTTCTTC.

Details on this clone: Other DNA sequences from this sample encode an identical CDR3 as well. The chain uses TRBV28 and TRBJ2-5; 8 bases fit TRBD2. The CDR3 totals 15 residues. Germline CDR1 reads MDHEN; CDR2 reads SYDVKM. The V and J ends lost 2 bases and 2 bases, in that order; junction bases with no gene match: 4. The CDR3 spells CASSLTGGGQETQYF. DNA of the CDR3: TGTGCCAGCAGTTTAACCGGGGGGGGACAAGAGACCCAGTACTTC.

This rearrangement joins TRBV30 to TRBJ1-6; TRBD1 might be the D (5 bases). The CDR3 is 17 residues long. The germline V gene has CDR1 GTSNPN and CDR2 SVGIG (reference sequence). V was pared by 4 bases and J by 8 bases, with 24 bases between. CDR3: CAWTGGDGRGFYSPLHF. CDR3 nucleotides: TGTGCCTGGACTGGGGGAGACGGGAGGGGTTTCTATTCACCCCTCCACTTT.

This sequence joins TRBV2 and TRBJ2-5; the D gene is possibly TRBD2 (7 bases). Trimming took off 1 base at V and 5 bases at J, with 14 bases between the two ends. CDR1 SNHLY and CDR2 FYNNEI come from the germline V gene. This CDR3 spans 15 amino acids. CDR3 nucleotides: TGTGCCAGCAGTGAAGTTCGGGGGGCCCGGGAGACCCAGTACTTC. Its protein product is CASSEVRGARETQYF.

Worth noting for this clone: At the DNA level, this CDR3 is encoded by other sequences in the same sample as well. V usage is TRBV30 and J usage is TRBJ1-2; maybe TRBD1 (6 bases). Trimming removed 1 base at V and 4 bases at J, with 10 bases between. The CDR3 sequence is 13 residues long. The germline gives CDR1 GTSNPN, CDR2 SVGIG (reference sequence). CDR3 nucleotides: TGTGCCTGGAGTGAGACAGGATTCTATGGCTACACCTTC. Residues: CAWSETGFYGYTF.

The chain couples TRBV5-1 to TRBJ1-2; D not certain. V was shortened by 4 bases and J by 5 bases, with 15 bases between the two germline ends. CDR1 and CDR2 (germline): SGHRS, YFSETQ. The CDR3 has 14 amino acids. The CDR3 reads CASSPAAVLYGYTF. The CDR3 DNA follows: TGCGCCAGCAGCCCCGCGGCGGTACTATATGGCTACACCTTC.

This clone was seen only a few times. The rearrangement joins TRBV27 to TRBJ1-5, with a possible D match to TRBD1 (5 bases). Germline loops: CDR1 MNHEY, CDR2 SMNVEV (reference sequence). The ends were cut back, 2 bases at V and 6 bases at J, with 14 bases in the middle. The CDR3 sequence is 15 residues long. The CDR3 region has the DNA TGTGCCAGCAGTTTAGCCGCAGGGCAGGCTCAGCCCCAGCATTTT. Residues: CASSLAAGQAQPQHF.

Many counts were recorded for this clone. V gene TRBV4-2 combines with J gene TRBJ2-3; 10 bases are shared with TRBD2. CDR1 LGHNA and CDR2 YNFKEQ come from the germline V gene. V lost 4 bases, J lost 6 bases, and 13 bases stayed unmatched. The CDR3 is 17 residues long. CDR3 nucleotide sequence: TGTGCCAGCAGCCTTCGGACTAGCGGCAGCTCATCGGATACGCAGTATTTT. This translates into CASSLRTSGSSSDTQYF.

The chain recombines TRBV29-1 with TRBJ2-4; TRBD2 might be the D (7 bases). Germline V gene sequence: CDR1 SQVTM, CDR2 ANQGSEA. The CDR3 has 13 residues. V shed 5 bases and J shed 7 bases, with 15 bases lying between them. This chain's CDR3 is CSVRGALRNIQYF. The CDR3 nucleotides are TGCAGCGTTCGGGGGGCTCTTCGGAACATTCAGTACTTC.

This clone occurred a few times. V usage is TRBV7-2 and J usage is TRBJ2-1, with 10 bases aligning to TRBD1. V lost 5 bases and J lost 1; bases outside the gene matches: 2. The CDR3 covers 15 residues. Germline CDR1 and CDR2: SGHTA and FQGNSA. CDR3 sequence: CASSEGQGSYNEQFF. The CDR3 DNA sequence: TGTGCCAGCAGCGAGGGACAGGGGTCCTACAATGAGCAGTTCTTC.

This clone was seen a few times. The chain joins TRBV6-1 to TRBJ1-2; D not certain. Per the germline V gene, CDR1 is MNHNS and CDR2 is SASEGT. The CDR3 contains 12 residues. V dropped 7 bases and J dropped 2 bases, with 8 bases sitting between them. CDR3 protein: CASMQENYGYTF. The CDR3 DNA sequence: TGTGCCAGCATGCAGGAGAACTATGGCTACACCTTC.

The rearrangement joins TRBV25-1 to TRBJ1-4; the D gene is possibly TRBD1 (6 bases). V lost 4 bases and J lost 6, with 15 bases in between. Germline lookup yields CDR1 MGHDK and CDR2 SYGVNS. The CDR3 is 15 residues long. The CDR3 spells CASSAQGLRDEKLFF. The DNA of the CDR3 is TGTGCCAGCAGTGCCCAGGGGTTACGGGATGAAAAACTGTTTTTT. Filled out from reference TRBV25-1 and TRBJ1-4, the complete variable domain reads EADIYQTPRYLVIGTGKKITLECSQTMGHDKMYWYQQDPGMELHLIHYSYGVNSTEKGDLSSESTVSRIRTEHFPLTLESARPSHTSQYLCASSAQGLRDEKLFFGSGTQLSVL.

The gene calls are TRBV13 and TRBJ1-1; the D is unclear. Germline CDR1 and CDR2: PRHDT and FYEKMQ (reference sequence). This CDR3 comprises 12 residues. Trimming left V 5 bases short and J 7 bases short, with 11 bases between. Here the CDR3 DNA reads TGTGCCAGCAGCCACTGGTTTCTTGAAGCTTTCTTT. Its translation is CASSHWFLEAFF. Looking up the rest from reference TRBV13 and TRBJ1-1 gives the full variable domain: AAGVIQSPRHLIKEKRETATLKCYPIPRHDTVYWYQQGPGQDPQFLISFYEKMQSDKGSIPDRFSAQQFSDYHSELNMSSLELGDSALYFCASSHWFLEAFFGQGTRLTVV.

This chain joins TRBV29-1 and TRBJ2-1; TRBD1 is a possible D gene (7 bases). With 6 bases removed from V and 8 bases from J, the gap between germline ends came to 20 bases. The germline V gene encodes CDR1 SQVTM and CDR2 ANQGSEA. The CDR3 length is 14 residues. DNA of the CDR3: TGCAGCGTGGGGGGACAGTCCGTTTTGGATGAGCAGTTCTTC. Protein: CSVGGQSVLDEQFF.

The genes are TRBV5-6 and TRBJ1-4, with 7 nucleotides matching TRBD1. V lost 4 bases to trimming and J lost 7 bases; unmatched junction nucleotides: 7. The CDR3 consists of 14 residues. CDR1 SGHDT and CDR2 YYEEEE come from the germline V gene. The CDR3 DNA is TGTGCCAGCAGCGACCTACAGGGGATTGAAAAACTGTTTTTT. Translated: CASSDLQGIEKLFF.

This clone showed up just a few times. J is TRBJ2-6 and V is TRBV27; D ambiguous. CDR1 is MNHEY and CDR2 is SMNVEV in the germline V gene (reference sequence). Deletions cut 7 bases from V and 4 bases from J, with 11 bases between. CDR3 length equals 14 residues. The CDR3: CASTPRAGANVLTF. In DNA form, the CDR3 reads TGTGCCAGCACCCCACGGGCCGGGGCCAACGTCCTGACTTTC.

This chain joins TRBV5-1 and TRBJ1-1; tentatively, D is TRBD1 (5 bases). Germline V gene sequence: CDR1 SGHRS, CDR2 YFSETQ. Trimming cost V 4 bases and J 1 base, with 8 bases left between them. This CDR3 has 13 residues. CDR3 DNA: TGCGCCAGCAGCCCGCAGGGGAACACTGAAGCTTTCTTT. Protein product: CASSPQGNTEAFF.

The chain uses TRBV5-1 and TRBJ2-1, with 9 bases identical to TRBD1. V dropped 4 bases and J dropped 6; count of bases not matched to a gene: 5. CDR1 SGHRS and CDR2 YFSETQ come from the germline V gene. The CDR3 sequence is 14 residues long. The CDR3 here is CASSPGTGSNEQFF. The CDR3, as DNA: TGCGCCAGCAGCCCCGGGACAGGGTCCAATGAGCAGTTCTTC.